These T cell receptor beta chains were read from a single sample in a study of blood T cell repertoires in COVID-19. The assay was immunoSEQ multiplex PCR, and TCRdb's table has in-frame clones only and misses some. The sample includes 120,000 to 150,000 clones, around four fifths of them seen just once. The material sequenced was peripheral blood. These receptors were collected from a woman aged 40 to 50 with active or convalescent COVID-19. Both conserved end residues are part of each CDR3. Not every row has a clone size; where given, it reads once, few, many or a size class.

NA TRBV19 CASSPRQGYNQPQHF
NA TRBV3-1/TRBV3-2 CASSPFRGFNQPQHF
once TRBV5-1 CASSLRSTSGNSYNEQFF
NA TRBV6-5 CASSYSDRAGNTIYF
NA TRBV6-5 CASSLGANRRDTEAFF
NA TRBV4-2 CASSPRQGEGGQFF
NA TRBV7-6 CASSLGRTDTQYF
NA TRBV2 CASSDFGTYAGSYGYTF
NA TRBV5-1 CASSGAGQRGAAGTDTQYF
NA TRBV29-1 CSVVGQGERVGYTF
NA TRBV2 CASSPTGTGNTIYF
few TRBV19 CASSITTGGGSNQPQHF
NA TRBV18 CASSPAGQGGGNQPQHF
NA TRBV5-1 CASSLVAGEAGELFF
once TRBV28 CASRLSYNSPLHF
NA TRBV6-6 CASSYKQGGGTEAFF
NA TRBV9 CASSALGPSGYGYTF
NA TRBV9 CASSPRGDRASGYTF
NA TRBV12-2 CASRLAVGGQGADTQYF
NA TRBV19 CASSRTDRGPNSEAFF
once TRBV18 CASSTRGQPQHF
NA TRBV27 CASRGYETGGLSPLHF
NA TRBV13 CASSFYRDLNTEAFF
NA TRBV25-1 CASSEQGQAYGYTF
NA TRBV10-2 CASSEQGGTEAFF
NA TRBV27 CASSPNLDRPAGEQYF
NA TRBV11-2 CASGDREWDTEAFF
NA TRBV28 CASSFRETQYF
few TRBV18 CASSPYAYRVGSYNEQFF
once TRBV4-3 CASSQDTGYLNTEAFF
few TRBV2 CASSEEGNGNGNTIYF
few TRBV19 CASSRGPSLNTEAFF
NA TRBV5-1 CASSRRGTSGLSTDTQYF
few TRBV25-1 CASSEWEETYEQYF
NA TRBV29-1 CSGGEETQYF
NA TRBV28 CASSNRGLGEAFF
NA TRBV6-2/TRBV6-3 CASSYVQGNTEAFF
NA TRBV18 CASSPRTGDYEQYF
once TRBV28 CASSPGTGPLHF
NA TRBV28 CASRTGLNSPLHF
NA TRBV5-1 CASSLGGGRAQPQHF
NA TRBV11-2 CASSPPTGGGNSPLHF
once TRBV11-3 CASSLAATGENEQFF
NA TRBV24-1 CATSGTGITGELFF
few TRBV19 CASTLRQYTEAFF
NA TRBV27 CASSFLLEGLAGGVRTGELFF
NA TRBV29-1 CSVRQGSTPGSEQYF
NA TRBV29-1 CSVDKGARNEQYF
few TRBV7-2 CASSLGFRGGDYGYTF
NA TRBV9 CASSVLGQGTNTEAFF
NA TRBV28 CASSSPGQGKYGYTF
NA TRBV27 CASSKRLAGDPQGGYTF
NA TRBV5-6 CASSLIGGAYTDTQYF
NA TRBV6-5 CASSYPELNTEAFF
once TRBV7-2 CASSPGQGKTEAFF
NA TRBV7-9 CASSENIALTGFWVETQYF
NA TRBV29-1 CSVDISPFLGGYTF